Below are 16 T cell receptor beta chains sequenced from a single sample in a study of blood T cell repertoires in COVID-19. The protocol was immunoSEQ multiplex PCR, while the TCRdb copy is restricted to in-frame clones and leaves out a portion. The sample records roughly 500,000 clones, 89% being singletons. The sequenced material came from peripheral blood. These receptors were obtained from a man in his late teens or twenties with COVID-19, enrolled during active disease.

The chain joins TRBV11-2 to TRBJ1-2; D might be TRBD1 (6 bases). The V end was cut by 3 bases, the J end by 8 bases, with 22 bases between. Germline assignment: CDR1 SGHAT and CDR2 FQNNGV. The CDR3 sequence is 16 residues long. The CDR3 sequence: CASSFNHVQGSEGYTF. The CDR3 coding sequence is TGTGCCAGCAGCTTCAACCACGTACAGGGATCGGAGGGCTACACCTTC.

The chain links TRBV6-7 to TRBJ1-2; 7 bases agree with TRBD1. Being an ORF, TRBV6-7 has a function that is uncertain. The CDR3 loop spans 17 amino acids. J lost 3 bases, V lost 0 bases, and 10 bases had no gene match. CDR3 amino acids: CASSYSTPGQSYYGYTF. As DNA, the CDR3 is TGTGCCAGCAGTTACTCGACCCCGGGACAGAGTTACTATGGCTACACCTTC.

This clone has only one observation. This sequence joins TRBV4-1 and TRBJ2-7; possible D gene TRBD1, 5 bases. V lost 0 bases to trimming and J lost 5 bases, with 14 bases between them. The CDR3 loop spans 15 amino acids. Germline-derived CDR1 and CDR2 are MGHRA and YSYEKL. The DNA of the CDR3 is TGCGCCAGCAGCCAAGATGTGCTCAGGGTGAACGAGCAGTACTTC. Translation gives CASSQDVLRVNEQYF.

CDR3 DNA sequence: TGTGCCAGCAGCCCAACTAGTATCACAGATACGCAGTATTTT. This sequence encodes CASSPTSITDTQYF. This rearrangement joins TRBV3-1 (or the pseudogene TRBV3-2) to TRBJ2-3; tentatively, D is TRBD2 (5 bases). This CDR3 comprises 14 residues. Germline V gene lookup returns CDR1 LGHDT and CDR2 YNNKEL (reference sequence). The V end was cut by 4 bases, the J end by 2 bases, with 10 bases between.

The chain combines TRBV24-1 with TRBJ2-1; possibly TRBD1 for D (6 bases). The CDR3 is made up of 14 amino acids. The V gene lost 4 bases and the J gene lost 5 bases, with 11 bases spanning the gap. Looked up from germline, CDR1 is KGHDR and CDR2 is SFDVKD. CDR3 nucleotides: TGTGCCACCAGTGACGCAGGACAGAACAATGAGCAGTTCTTC. Translation gives CATSDAGQNNEQFF.

The chain recombines TRBV15 with TRBJ2-1; 10 nucleotides align to TRBD2. The CDR3 has 17 residues. Germline V gene lookup returns CDR1 LNHNV and CDR2 YYDKDF (reference sequence). V was pared by 0 bases and J by 3 bases, with 5 bases of the junction left unmatched. DNA for the CDR3: TGTGCCACCAGCAGAGATCTGGCTAGCGGGGGCTACAATGAGCAGTTCTTC. This translates into CATSRDLASGGYNEQFF.

This clone was observed a few times. The chain recombines TRBV7-9 with TRBJ2-1, with 11 nucleotides matching TRBD2. J was trimmed by 9 bases and V by 2 bases; bases with no gene match: 3. This CDR3 is built from 14 residues. Per germline, CDR1 SEHNR and CDR2 FQNEAQ (reference sequence). The CDR3 spells CASSLIAGGAEQFF. CDR3 nucleotides: TGTGCCAGCAGCTTAATAGCGGGAGGGGCTGAGCAGTTCTTC.

The chain couples TRBV6-4 to TRBJ1-1; 12 bases align to TRBD1. Germline V gene sequence: CDR1 MRHNA, CDR2 SNTAGT. V lost 6 bases, J lost 11 bases, and 7 bases stayed unmatched. This CDR3 contains 13 residues. CDR3 coding DNA: TGTGCCAGCAGCGGGACAGGGGGCGCCCCGGCTTTCTTT. This translates into CASSGTGGAPAFF.

The CDR3 bases are TGTGCCACCAGTGATTTGGGTGTCGGGACTAGCGGGACCCCCTACAATGAGCAGTTCTTC. As protein: CATSDLGVGTSGTPYNEQFF. The chain employs TRBV24-1 and TRBJ2-1; 13 bases are shared with TRBD2. CDR1 KGHDR and CDR2 SFDVKD come from the germline V gene. CDR3 length: 20 amino acids. Unmatched junction bases numbered 9, after V lost 0 bases and J lost 2 bases.

The chain joins TRBV20-1 to TRBJ1-5; possible D gene TRBD1, 5 bases. The CDR3 has 13 residues. Trimming pared 3 bases from V and 6 bases from J, leaving 12 bases between. Germline lookup yields CDR1 DFQATT and CDR2 SNEGSKA (reference sequence). In DNA, the CDR3 is TGCAGTGCTAGTGGCAGGGTTCGTCAGCCCCAGCATTTT. Amino acids: CSASGRVRQPQHF.

The chain carries TRBV25-1 and TRBJ2-5, with TRBD1 as a possible D gene (6 bases). The CDR3 loop spans 14 amino acids. V was pared by 4 bases and J by 2 bases, with 11 bases between. Germline CDR1 is MGHDK and CDR2 is SYGVNS. CDR3 bases: TGTGCCAGCAGTGTTAGCAGGGGTCAAGAGACCCAGTACTTC. Translated: CASSVSRGQETQYF.

DNA of the CDR3: TGTGCCTGGAGACGGGAACTATACAATGAGCAGTTCTTC. Translated, it gives CAWRRELYNEQFF. The chain combines TRBV30 with TRBJ2-1, with D perhaps matching TRBD2 (5 bases). The germline V gene has CDR1 GTSNPN and CDR2 SVGIG (reference sequence). With 3 bases removed from V and 4 bases from J, the gap between germline ends came to 10 bases. CDR3 length: 13 residues.

The V gene is TRBV6-5, the J gene TRBJ2-5, with D hard to call. The CDR3 has 13 amino acids. Trimming shortened V by 1 base and J by 3 bases, and 6 bases separated the two germline ends. Germline CDR1 reads MNHEY; CDR2 reads SVGAGI. The CDR3 loop reads CASSYYPEETQYF. The CDR3 DNA is TGTGCCAGCAGTTACTACCCGGAAGAGACCCAGTACTTC.

The rearrangement links TRBV4-1 to TRBJ2-1; TRBD2 agrees at 7 bases. V shed 4 bases and J 8 bases; nucleotides not matched to a gene: 17. The CDR3 is 17 residues long. CDR1 is MGHRA and CDR2 is YSYEKL in the germline V gene. As DNA, the CDR3 is TGCGCCAGCAGCCTGCTTGATCGGGGGGAGAGGGTCGATGAGCAGTTCTTC. This gives the protein CASSLLDRGERVDEQFF.

The chain carries TRBV5-4 and TRBJ2-2; D gene ambiguous. CDR3 length: 12 residues. The germline CDR1 and CDR2 sequences are SGHNT and YYREEE (reference sequence). Trimming took 1 base from V and 6 from J, leaving 4 bases between them. The CDR3 loop reads CASSLISGELFF. Here the CDR3 DNA reads TGTGCCAGCAGCTTGATATCCGGGGAGCTGTTTTTT.

The rearrangement uses TRBV7-2 and TRBJ1-1, with D maybe TRBD1 (6 bases). Between the trimmed V and J ends, which lost 4 bases and 4 bases, there was a span of 13 bases. The CDR3 runs to 14 residues. Looked up from germline, CDR1 is SGHTA and CDR2 is FQGNSA. CDR3 region: CASSSQGRSTEAFF. CDR3 DNA: TGTGCCAGCAGCTCACAGGGCAGGAGCACTGAAGCTTTCTTT.